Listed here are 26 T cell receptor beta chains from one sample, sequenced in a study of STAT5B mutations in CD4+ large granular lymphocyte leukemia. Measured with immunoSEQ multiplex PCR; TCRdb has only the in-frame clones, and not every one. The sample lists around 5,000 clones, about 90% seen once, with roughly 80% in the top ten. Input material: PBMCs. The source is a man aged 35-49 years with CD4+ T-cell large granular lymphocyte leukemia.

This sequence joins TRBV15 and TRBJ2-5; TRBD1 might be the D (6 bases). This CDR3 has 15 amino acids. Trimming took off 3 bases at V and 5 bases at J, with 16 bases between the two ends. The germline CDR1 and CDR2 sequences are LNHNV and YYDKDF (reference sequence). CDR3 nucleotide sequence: TGTGCCACCAGCAGGGGCGACCAGGGGACGGAGACCCAGTACTTC. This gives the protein CATSRGDQGTETQYF.

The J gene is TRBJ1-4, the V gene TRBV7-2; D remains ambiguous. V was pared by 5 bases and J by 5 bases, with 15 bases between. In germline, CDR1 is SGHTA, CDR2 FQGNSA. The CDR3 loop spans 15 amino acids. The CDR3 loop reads CASSLNSGLNEKLFF. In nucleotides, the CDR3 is TGTGCCAGCAGCCTCAACAGCGGATTAAATGAAAAACTGTTTTTT.

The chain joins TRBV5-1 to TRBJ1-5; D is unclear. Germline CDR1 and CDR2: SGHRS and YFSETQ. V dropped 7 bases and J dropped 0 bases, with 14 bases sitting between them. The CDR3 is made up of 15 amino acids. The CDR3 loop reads CASARDFASNQPQHF. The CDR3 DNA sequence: TGCGCCAGCGCGAGGGATTTCGCTAGCAATCAGCCCCAGCATTTT.

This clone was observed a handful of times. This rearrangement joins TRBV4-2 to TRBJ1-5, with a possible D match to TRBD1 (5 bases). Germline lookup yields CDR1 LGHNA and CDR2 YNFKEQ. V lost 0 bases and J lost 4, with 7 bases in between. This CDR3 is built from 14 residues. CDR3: CASSQDGGNQPQHF. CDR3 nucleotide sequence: TGTGCCAGCAGCCAAGACGGGGGGAATCAGCCCCAGCATTTT.

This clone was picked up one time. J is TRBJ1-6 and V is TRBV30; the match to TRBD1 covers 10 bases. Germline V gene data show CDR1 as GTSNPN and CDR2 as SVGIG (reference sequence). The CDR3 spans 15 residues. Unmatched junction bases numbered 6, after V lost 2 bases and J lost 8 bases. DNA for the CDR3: TGTGCCTGGAGTTCCGTTGGGACAGGGGATTCACCCCTCCACTTT. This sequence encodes CAWSSVGTGDSPLHF.

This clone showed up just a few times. This CDR3 is CAISDGQAYEQYF. The CDR3 nucleotides are TGTGCCATCAGTGATGGACAGGCCTACGAGCAGTACTTC. V usage is TRBV10-3 and J usage is TRBJ2-7; 7 bases agree with TRBD1. Trimming cost V 3 bases and J 2 bases; bases outside gene matches: 1. The CDR3 has 13 amino acids. In germline, CDR1 is ENHRY, CDR2 SYGVKD.

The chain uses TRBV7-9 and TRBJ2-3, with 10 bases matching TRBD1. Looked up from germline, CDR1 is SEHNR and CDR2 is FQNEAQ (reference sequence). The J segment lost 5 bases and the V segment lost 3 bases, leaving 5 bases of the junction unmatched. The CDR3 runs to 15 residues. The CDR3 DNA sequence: TGTGCCAGCAGCTTGCCGACAGGGGGCGTAGATACGCAGTATTTT. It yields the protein CASSLPTGGVDTQYF.

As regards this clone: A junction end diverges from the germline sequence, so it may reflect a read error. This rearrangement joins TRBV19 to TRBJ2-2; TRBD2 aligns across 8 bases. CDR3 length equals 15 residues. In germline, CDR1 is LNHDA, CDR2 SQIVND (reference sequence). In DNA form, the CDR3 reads TGTGCCAGCAGCACGGTAGCGGGGAACCCCGGGGAGCTGTTTTTT. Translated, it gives CASSTVAGNPGELFF. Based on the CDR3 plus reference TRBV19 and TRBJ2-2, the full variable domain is DGGITQSPKYLFRKEGQNVTLSCEQNLNHDAMYWYRQDPGQGLRLIYYSQIVNDFQKGDIAEGYSVSREKKESFPLTVTSAQKNPTAFYLCASSTVAGNPGELFFGEGSRLTVL.

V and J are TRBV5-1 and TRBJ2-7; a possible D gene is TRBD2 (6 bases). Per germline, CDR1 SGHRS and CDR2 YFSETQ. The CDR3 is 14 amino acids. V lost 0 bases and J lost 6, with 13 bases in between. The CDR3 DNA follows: TGCGCCAGCAGCTTGGAGGCCGGGAGTCGCGAGCAGTACTTC. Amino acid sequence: CASSLEAGSREQYF.

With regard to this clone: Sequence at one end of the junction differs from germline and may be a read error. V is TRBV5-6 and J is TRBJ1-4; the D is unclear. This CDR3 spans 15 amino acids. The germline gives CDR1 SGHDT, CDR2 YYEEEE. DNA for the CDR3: TGTGCCAGCAGCTCCCCTCGGCCGGACGATGACAAACTGTTTTTT. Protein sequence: CASSSPRPDDDKLFF.

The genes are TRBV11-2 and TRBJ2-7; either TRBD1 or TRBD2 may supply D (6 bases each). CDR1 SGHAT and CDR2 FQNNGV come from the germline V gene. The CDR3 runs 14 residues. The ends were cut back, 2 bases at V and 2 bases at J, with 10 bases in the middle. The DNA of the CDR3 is TGTGCCAGCAGCTTAAAGGGGGGCCCCTACGAGCAGTACTTC. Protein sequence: CASSLKGGPYEQYF.

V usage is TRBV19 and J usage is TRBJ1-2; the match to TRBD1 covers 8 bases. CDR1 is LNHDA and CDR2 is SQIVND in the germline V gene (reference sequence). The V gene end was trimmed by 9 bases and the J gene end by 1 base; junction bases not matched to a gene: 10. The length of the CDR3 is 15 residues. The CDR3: CASIKQGGINYGYTF. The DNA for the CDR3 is TGTGCCAGCATTAAACAGGGGGGGATTAACTATGGCTACACCTTC.

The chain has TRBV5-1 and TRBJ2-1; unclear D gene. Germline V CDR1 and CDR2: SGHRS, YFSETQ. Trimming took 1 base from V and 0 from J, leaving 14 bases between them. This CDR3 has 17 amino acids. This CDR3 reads CASSLNMIRSSYNEQFF. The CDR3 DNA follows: TGCGCCAGCAGCTTGAACATGATCCGTAGCTCCTACAATGAGCAGTTCTTC.

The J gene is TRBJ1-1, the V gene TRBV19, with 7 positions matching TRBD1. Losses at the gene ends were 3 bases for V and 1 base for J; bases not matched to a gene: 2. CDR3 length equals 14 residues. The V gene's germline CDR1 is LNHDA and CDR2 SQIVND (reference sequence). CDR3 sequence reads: CASSITGANTEAFF. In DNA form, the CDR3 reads TGTGCCAGTAGTATTACAGGGGCGAACACTGAAGCTTTCTTT.

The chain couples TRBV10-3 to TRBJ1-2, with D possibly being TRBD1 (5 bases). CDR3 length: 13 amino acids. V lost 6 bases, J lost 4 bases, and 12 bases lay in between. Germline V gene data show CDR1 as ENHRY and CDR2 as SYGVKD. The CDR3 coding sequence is TGTGCCATCAGGTACACGGGGGGCTATGGCTACACCTTC. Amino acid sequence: CAIRYTGGYGYTF.

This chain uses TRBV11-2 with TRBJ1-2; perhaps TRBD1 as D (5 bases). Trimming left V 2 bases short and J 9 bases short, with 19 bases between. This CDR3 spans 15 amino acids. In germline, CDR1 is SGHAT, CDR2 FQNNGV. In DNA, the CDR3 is TGTGCCAGCAGCTTATCCTCCGGGACGGGTGACAGCTACACCTTC. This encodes CASSLSSGTGDSYTF.

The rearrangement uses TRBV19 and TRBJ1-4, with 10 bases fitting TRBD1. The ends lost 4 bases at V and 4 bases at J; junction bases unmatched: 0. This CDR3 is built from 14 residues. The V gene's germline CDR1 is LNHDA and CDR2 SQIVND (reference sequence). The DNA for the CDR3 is TGTGCCAGTAGTAGGGACAGGGGTAATGAAAAACTGTTTTTT. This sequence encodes CASSRDRGNEKLFF.

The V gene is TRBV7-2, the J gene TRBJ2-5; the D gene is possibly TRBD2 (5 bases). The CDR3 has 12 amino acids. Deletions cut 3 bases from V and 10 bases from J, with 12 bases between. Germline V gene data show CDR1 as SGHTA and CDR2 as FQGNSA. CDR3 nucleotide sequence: TGTGCCAGCAGCTTTACATGGGGAGACCAGTACTTC. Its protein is CASSFTWGDQYF.

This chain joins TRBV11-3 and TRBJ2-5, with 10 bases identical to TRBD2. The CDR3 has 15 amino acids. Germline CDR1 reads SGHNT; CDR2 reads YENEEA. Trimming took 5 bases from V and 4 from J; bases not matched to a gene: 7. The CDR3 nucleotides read TGTGCCAGCAGCCCTCGAGAGCGGGAGGGAGAGACCCAGTACTTC. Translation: CASSPREREGETQYF.

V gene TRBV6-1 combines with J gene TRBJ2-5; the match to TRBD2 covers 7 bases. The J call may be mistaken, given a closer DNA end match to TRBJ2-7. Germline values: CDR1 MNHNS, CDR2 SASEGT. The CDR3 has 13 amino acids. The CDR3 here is CAISSGGGREQYF. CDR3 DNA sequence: TGTGCCATCTCTAGTGGGGGAGGGCGCGAGCAGTACTTC.

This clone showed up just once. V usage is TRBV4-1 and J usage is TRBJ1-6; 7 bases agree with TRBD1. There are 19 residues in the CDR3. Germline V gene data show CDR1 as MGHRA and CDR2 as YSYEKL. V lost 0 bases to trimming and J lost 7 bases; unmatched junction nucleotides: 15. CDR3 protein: CASSQDLGHFGTENSPLHF. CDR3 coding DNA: TGCGCCAGCAGCCAAGATTTAGGGCACTTCGGGACAGAGAATTCACCCCTCCACTTT.

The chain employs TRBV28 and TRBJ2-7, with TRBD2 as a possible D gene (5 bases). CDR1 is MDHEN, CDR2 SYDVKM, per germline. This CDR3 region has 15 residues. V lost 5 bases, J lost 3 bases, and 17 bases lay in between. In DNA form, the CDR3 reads TGTGCCAGCAGTCCCCGGGAACGGCGACACTACGAGCAGTACTTC. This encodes CASSPRERRHYEQYF.

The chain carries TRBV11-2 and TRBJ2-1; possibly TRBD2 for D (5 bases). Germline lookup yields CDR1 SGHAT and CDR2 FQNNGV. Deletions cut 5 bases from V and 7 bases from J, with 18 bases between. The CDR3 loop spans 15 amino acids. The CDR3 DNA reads TGTGCCAGCAGCGAGGTGAGAGGGATGGGGAATGAGCAGTTCTTC. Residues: CASSEVRGMGNEQFF. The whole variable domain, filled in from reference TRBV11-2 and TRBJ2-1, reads EAGVAQSPRYKIIEKRQSVAFWCNPISGHATLYWYQQILGQGPKLLIQFQNNGVVDDSQLPKDRFSAERLKGVDSTLKIQPAKLEDSAVYLCASSEVRGMGNEQFFGPGTRLTVL.

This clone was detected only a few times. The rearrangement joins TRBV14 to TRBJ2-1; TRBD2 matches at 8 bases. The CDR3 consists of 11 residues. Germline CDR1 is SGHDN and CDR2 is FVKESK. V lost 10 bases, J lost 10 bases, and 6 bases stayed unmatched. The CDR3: CATGGAEEQFF. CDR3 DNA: TGTGCCACCGGGGGGGCCGAGGAGCAGTTCTTC.

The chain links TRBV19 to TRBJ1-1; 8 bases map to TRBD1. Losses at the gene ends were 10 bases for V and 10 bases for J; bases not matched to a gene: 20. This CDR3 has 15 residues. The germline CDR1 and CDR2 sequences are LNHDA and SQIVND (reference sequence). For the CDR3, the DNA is TGTGCCACCGTGGACAGGGTGGATATTGCCGTGGCAGCTTTCTTT. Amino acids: CATVDRVDIAVAAFF.

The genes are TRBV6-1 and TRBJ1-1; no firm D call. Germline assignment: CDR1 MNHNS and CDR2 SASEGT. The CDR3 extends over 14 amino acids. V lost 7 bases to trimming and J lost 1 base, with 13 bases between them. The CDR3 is CASTQAWQNTEAFF. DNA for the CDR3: TGTGCCAGCACCCAAGCTTGGCAGAACACTGAAGCTTTCTTT.